The 27 T cell receptor beta chains below were found in one sample sequenced in a study of regulatory T cells in long-lasting Graves disease. The time point is: persistent/refractory GD, antithyroid drugs over 5 years with positive TRAb. RNA from PBMCs was the source of the TCR library. Through Arm-PCR of CDR3 regions and iRepertoire HTBI primers, TCR beta libraries were built. TCRdb called the multiplex PCR reads again in MiXCR, with one record for every CDR3 protein. The repertoire holds 400,000 to 600,000 distinct CDR3 sequences, under 25% seen once, with approximately 6.4% in the top ten. The source was peripheral blood mononuclear cells (PBMCs), collected when the disease was refractory, from a patient treated with antithyroid drugs. The receptors were sampled from a female donor with Graves disease.

This clonotype was detected many times. The genes are TRBV30 and TRBJ1-6; no firm D call. V lost 1 base, J lost 14 bases, and 12 bases lay in between. The CDR3 is 12 residues long. CDR1 and CDR2 from the germline V gene are GTSNPN and SVGIG (reference sequence). This chain's CDR3 is CAWSGSRISLHF. DNA for the CDR3: TGTGCCTGGAGTGGTTCACGGATTTCCCTCCACTTT.

This clonotype has just one count. The genes are TRBV7-9 and TRBJ2-7, with TRBD1 matching over 9 bases. Losses at the gene ends were 6 bases for V and 7 bases for J; bases not matched to a gene: 10. In germline, CDR1 is SEHNR, CDR2 FQNEAQ (reference sequence). The CDR3 spans 14 residues. CDR3 sequence: CASSPRDRAWEQYF. CDR3 nucleotides: TGTGCCAGCAGTCCACGGGACAGGGCATGGGAGCAGTACTTC.

This clonotype has more than one count but fewer than ten. This sequence joins TRBV6-1 and TRBJ2-5; TRBD2 aligns across 11 bases. V lost 6 bases and J lost 0; bases outside the gene matches: 9. The CDR3 loop spans 17 amino acids. Looked up from germline, CDR1 is MNHNS and CDR2 is SASEGT. The CDR3 is CASSPGASGGYQETQYF. CDR3 in DNA: TGTGCCAGCAGCCCTGGGGCTAGCGGGGGGTACCAAGAGACCCAGTACTTC.

V is TRBV28 and J is TRBJ2-1, with D possibly being TRBD1 (5 bases). CDR1 is MDHEN, CDR2 SYDVKM, per germline. This CDR3 is 17 amino acids long. Between the trimmed V and J ends, which lost 2 bases and 0 bases, there was a span of 14 bases. CDR3 in DNA: TGTGCCAGCAGTTTAAATCAGGGCTGGGACTCCTACAATGAGCAGTTCTTC. It is translated as CASSLNQGWDSYNEQFF.

This clonotype was recorded many times. The genes are TRBV7-2 and TRBJ2-7; 7 bases are shared with TRBD2. The V and J ends lost 7 bases and 3 bases, in that order; junction bases with no gene match: 12. Per the germline V gene, CDR1 is SGHTA and CDR2 is FQGNSA. The CDR3 is made up of 15 amino acids. The DNA of the CDR3 is TGTGCCAGCACTCTCGGGGGGAGCGCGGACTACGAGCAGTACTTC. This codes for CASTLGGSADYEQYF.

The gene calls are TRBV27 and TRBJ1-5; TRBD1 is a possible D gene (5 bases). V was pared by 5 bases and J by 2 bases, with 13 bases between. The CDR3 has 15 residues. In germline, CDR1 is MNHEY, CDR2 SMNVEV (reference sequence). The CDR3 protein is CASSPLGGGNQPQHF. CDR3 coding DNA: TGTGCCAGCAGTCCGCTCGGGGGGGGCAATCAGCCCCAGCATTTT.

The chain carries TRBV20-1 and TRBJ2-4, with TRBD2 matching 8 bases. With 6 bases clipped from V and 5 bases from J, the junction kept 6 bases outside the gene matches. CDR1 is DFQATT and CDR2 is SNEGSKA in the germline V gene (reference sequence). This CDR3 has 13 residues. The CDR3 DNA reads TGCAGTGCACCTCCGGGGGGGCAAAACATTCAGTACTTC. Translation: CSAPPGGQNIQYF.

This clonotype has a count of ten or more. The V gene is TRBV28, the J gene TRBJ2-7; 10 bases are shared with TRBD2. Germline CDR1 is MDHEN and CDR2 is SYDVKM. CDR3 length: 20 residues. V lost 3 bases to trimming and J lost 0 bases; unmatched junction nucleotides: 17. CDR3 nucleotide sequence: TGTGCCAGCAGTTTCCCCCAGATCAGCGGGAGGGCCGAGAGCTCCTACGAGCAGTACTTC. Its translation: CASSFPQISGRAESSYEQYF.

Remarks on this clonotype: A much bigger clone sits one base away, suggesting this may be a read error. Because the CDR3's place on the DNA is in doubt, the DNA is left out and the CDR3 is given as listed by TCRdb. The chain has TRBV12-3 or TRBV12-4 and TRBJ2-5; the table names TRBD1, a call not compared with the DNA. The CDR3 comprises 15 residues, both ends counted. The CDR3 reads CASSFGTGSPETRYF.

Only a few counts were recorded for this clonotype. The chain carries TRBV7-9 and TRBJ2-7; tentative D call: TRBD2 (6 bases). Trimming cost V 6 bases and J 0 bases, with 15 bases left between them. The CDR3 is made up of 15 amino acids. Germline CDR1 SEHNR, CDR2 FQNEAQ (reference sequence). The CDR3, as DNA: TGTGCCAGCAGTCGAGGGACTTCCTTCTCCTACGAGCAGTACTTC. Translating it yields CASSRGTSFSYEQYF.

The chain joins TRBV7-2 to TRBJ2-5; 7 positions match TRBD2. Looked up from germline, CDR1 is SGHTA and CDR2 is FQGNSA. The V gene end was trimmed by 4 bases and the J gene end by 5 bases; junction bases not matched to a gene: 7. The CDR3 spans 14 residues. CDR3 amino acids: CASSSGSGAETQYF. Here the CDR3 DNA reads TGTGCCAGCAGCTCCGGGAGCGGGGCCGAGACCCAGTACTTC.

In its sample, this clonotype was seen a few times. V is TRBV18 and J is TRBJ1-2; TRBD1 aligns across 10 bases. The V segment lost 5 bases and the J segment 4 bases; nucleotides outside the gene matches: 10. From germline, CDR1 is KGHSH and CDR2 LQKENI. This CDR3 comprises 16 residues. The CDR3 DNA follows: TGTGCCAGCTCATCACTCTCCGGGACAGGGGTCTATGGCTACACCTTC. Protein: CASSSLSGTGVYGYTF.

The chain links TRBV19 to TRBJ1-6, with a tentative D call TRBD1 (6 bases). Germline CDR1 is LNHDA and CDR2 is SQIVND (reference sequence). The V and J ends lost 8 bases and 2 bases respectively, with 13 bases between them. This CDR3 is 15 amino acids long. CDR3 in DNA: TGTGCCAGTGGCCGTACAGGGCCCTATAATTCACCCCTCCACTTT. Translating gives CASGRTGPYNSPLHF.

The V gene is TRBV5-6, the J gene TRBJ2-7; 8 nucleotides line up with TRBD1. The CDR3 totals 14 residues. V lost 3 bases, J lost 5 bases, and 7 bases stayed unmatched. Germline assignment: CDR1 SGHDT and CDR2 YYEEEE. The CDR3 nucleotides read TGTGCCAGCAGCTCCGCACAGGGGGTCCACGAGCAGTACTTC. This gives the protein CASSSAQGVHEQYF. Full variable domain (rest looked up from reference TRBV5-6 and TRBJ2-7): DAGVTQSPTHLIKTRGQQVTLRCSPKSGHDTVSWYQQALGQGPQFIFQYYEEEERQRGNFPDRFSGHQFPNYSSELNVNALLLGDSALYLCASSSAQGVHEQYFGPGTRLTVT.

The V call is TRBV11-2, the J call TRBJ1-3; D remains ambiguous. Germline V CDR1 and CDR2: SGHAT, FQNNGV. Deletions cut 0 bases from V and 4 bases from J, with 4 bases between. The CDR3 totals 13 residues. CDR3: CASSLEWGNTIYF. The CDR3 DNA is TGTGCCAGCAGCTTAGAATGGGGAAACACCATATATTTT. Variable domain in full (rest from reference TRBV11-2 and TRBJ1-3): EAGVAQSPRYKIIEKRQSVAFWCNPISGHATLYWYQQILGQGPKLLIQFQNNGVVDDSQLPKDRFSAERLKGVDSTLKIQPAKLEDSAVYLCASSLEWGNTIYFGEGSWLTVV.

This chain uses TRBV7-9 with TRBJ1-4; D may be TRBD1 (6 bases). Germline V gene sequence: CDR1 SEHNR, CDR2 FQNEAQ (reference sequence). The length of the CDR3 is 14 residues. The V end lost 7 bases, the J end lost 7 bases, and 16 bases lay between the germline ends. The CDR3 loop is CASTPRGQGEKLFF. In nucleotides, the CDR3 is TGTGCCAGCACCCCCCGGGGGCAGGGTGAAAAACTGTTTTTT.

Ten or more counts support this clonotype. V usage is TRBV30 and J usage is TRBJ2-7; D call uncertain. With 7 bases removed from V and 0 bases from J, the gap between germline ends came to 13 bases. The CDR3 extends over 13 amino acids. Germline lookup yields CDR1 GTSNPN and CDR2 SVGIG (reference sequence). CDR3 in amino acids: CAFSGPSSYEQYF. In DNA, the CDR3 is TGTGCCTTCTCCGGGCCGAGCTCCTACGAGCAGTACTTC.

This clonotype occurred a few times. The chain couples TRBV11-2 to TRBJ2-3; 11 bases fit TRBD2. Trimming removed 0 bases from V and 2 bases from J; junction bases left unmatched: 4. Germline CDR1 is SGHAT and CDR2 is FQNNGV. The CDR3 loop spans 17 amino acids. As DNA, the CDR3 is TGTGCCAGCAGCTTAGAAAGACTAGCGGGATACACAGATACGCAGTATTTT. This sequence encodes CASSLERLAGYTDTQYF.

The genes are TRBV20-1 and TRBJ2-7, with TRBD2 matching 15 bases. With V trimmed by 6 bases and J by 4 bases, 4 bases remained unmatched. CDR3 length equals 14 residues. The germline gives CDR1 DFQATT, CDR2 SNEGSKA (reference sequence). The CDR3 DNA follows: TGCAGTGCCACGGGACTAGCGGGAGGATACGAGCAGTACTTC. Its translation is CSATGLAGGYEQYF.

A note on this clonotype: This may be a read error, as it is one base from a much larger clone. This chain joins TRBV25-1 and TRBJ2-5; no reliable D call. V gave up 1 base and J gave up 0 bases, with 9 bases separating them. The CDR3 covers 15 residues. The V gene's germline CDR1 is MGHDK and CDR2 SYGVNS. Written as DNA, the CDR3 is TGTGCCAGCAGTGAATTCAATCGGTACCAAGAGACCCAGTACTTC. Its protein is CASSEFNRYQETQYF.

This clonotype was seen more than once but under ten times. V gene TRBV19 combines with J gene TRBJ2-6, with TRBD1 as a possible D gene (5 bases). The CDR3 contains 16 residues. The germline CDR1 and CDR2 sequences are LNHDA and SQIVND (reference sequence). The germline V and J ends were trimmed by 3 bases and 0 bases, with 9 bases remaining between them. The CDR3 nucleotides read TGTGCCAGTAGTATTCTCAGGGACTCTGGGGCCAACGTCCTGACTTTC. This gives the protein CASSILRDSGANVLTF.

Many counts were recorded for this clonotype. V and J are TRBV29-1 and TRBJ1-2; D call uncertain. The germline V gene encodes CDR1 SQVTM and CDR2 ANQGSEA. V lost 3 bases, J lost 1 base, and 6 bases lay in between. The CDR3 is 12 residues long. Written as DNA, the CDR3 is TGCAGCGTTGATTACAGTAACTATGGCTACACCTTC. This encodes CSVDYSNYGYTF. Full variable domain (missing parts from reference TRBV29-1 and TRBJ1-2): SAVISQKPSRDICQRGTSLTIQCQVDSQVTMMFWYRQQPGQSLTLIATANQGSEATYESGFVIDKFPISRPNLTFSTLTVSNMSPEDSSIYLCSVDYSNYGYTFGSGTRLTVV.

This clonotype has a handful of counts. This rearrangement joins TRBV5-1 to TRBJ2-1, with D perhaps matching TRBD1 (5 bases). The CDR3 has 13 amino acids. Germline CDR1 SGHRS, CDR2 YFSETQ. The germline V and J ends were trimmed by 0 bases and 15 bases, with 16 bases remaining between them. This CDR3 is CASSLEGQGRRFF. The CDR3 nucleotides are TGCGCCAGCAGCTTGGAGGGGCAGGGTAGGAGGTTCTTC. Variable domain in full (rest from reference TRBV5-1 and TRBJ2-1): KAGVTQTPRYLIKTRGQQVTLSCSPISGHRSVSWYQQTPGQGLQFLFEYFSETQRNKGNFPGRFSGRQFSNSRSEMNVSTLELGDSALYLCASSLEGQGRRFFGPGTRLTVL.

As for this clonotype: The conserved closing phenylalanine or tryptophan is absent in this CDR3, likely reflecting a read error. V and J are TRBV6-1 and TRBJ1-1; no reliable D call. V gave up 6 bases and J gave up 1 base, with 9 bases separating them. The V gene's germline CDR1 is MNHNS and CDR2 SASEGT. CDR3 length: 13 residues. Here the CDR3 reads CASRKDGNTEAFL. The CDR3 nucleotides read TGTGCCAGCAGAAAGGACGGGAACACTGAAGCTTTCCTT.

This clonotype was recorded at least ten times. This CDR3 is CSVVGFMNTEAFF. CDR3 DNA: TGCAGCGTTGTAGGGTTTATGAACACTGAAGCTTTCTTT. The V call is TRBV29-1, the J call TRBJ1-1; D is ambiguous. V gave up 4 bases and J gave up 0 bases, with 9 bases separating them. This CDR3 spans 13 amino acids. Germline CDR1 reads SQVTM; CDR2 reads ANQGSEA.

This clonotype was recorded a few times. The chain combines TRBV27 with TRBJ1-1, with D unresolved. This CDR3 spans 15 amino acids. The germline gives CDR1 MNHEY, CDR2 SMNVEV (reference sequence). Trimming cost V 2 bases and J 1 base, with 11 bases left between them. The CDR3 protein is CASSLQTTGNTEAFF. The CDR3 nucleotides are TGTGCCAGCAGTTTACAGACCACGGGGAACACTGAAGCTTTCTTT.

This clonotype was detected a few times. This chain joins TRBV18 and TRBJ1-5; D is undetermined. The V end lost 2 bases, the J end lost 8 bases, and 10 bases lay between the germline ends. The CDR3 spans 13 residues. CDR1 is KGHSH, CDR2 LQKENI, per germline. CDR3 amino acids: CASSPGVGEPQHF. CDR3 nucleotides: TGTGCCAGCTCACCAGGGGTAGGTGAGCCCCAGCATTTT.